The entry below describes one T cell receptor (beta chain). The sample originates from a study of technical replicates of blood from a handful of donors. Profiling relied on immunoSEQ multiplex PCR, and the TCRdb table lists in-frame clones only, not all of them. The sample contains about 68,000 clones, roughly 97% of which appear only once. V was trimmed by 3 bases and J by 9 bases, leaving 20 bases between them. CDR1 is SQVTM, CDR2 ANQGSEA, per germline. The CDR3 totals 14 residues. The chain combines TRBV29-1 with TRBJ1-2, with D perhaps matching TRBD1 (5 bases). Sequencing was done on a sample of T cells isolated from PBMCs. This TCR came from a human donor in good health. CDR3 in amino acids: CSVDTGHSFGSYTF. The CDR3 nucleotides are TGCAGCGTTGATACCGGACACTCCTTTGGTAGCTACACCTTC.